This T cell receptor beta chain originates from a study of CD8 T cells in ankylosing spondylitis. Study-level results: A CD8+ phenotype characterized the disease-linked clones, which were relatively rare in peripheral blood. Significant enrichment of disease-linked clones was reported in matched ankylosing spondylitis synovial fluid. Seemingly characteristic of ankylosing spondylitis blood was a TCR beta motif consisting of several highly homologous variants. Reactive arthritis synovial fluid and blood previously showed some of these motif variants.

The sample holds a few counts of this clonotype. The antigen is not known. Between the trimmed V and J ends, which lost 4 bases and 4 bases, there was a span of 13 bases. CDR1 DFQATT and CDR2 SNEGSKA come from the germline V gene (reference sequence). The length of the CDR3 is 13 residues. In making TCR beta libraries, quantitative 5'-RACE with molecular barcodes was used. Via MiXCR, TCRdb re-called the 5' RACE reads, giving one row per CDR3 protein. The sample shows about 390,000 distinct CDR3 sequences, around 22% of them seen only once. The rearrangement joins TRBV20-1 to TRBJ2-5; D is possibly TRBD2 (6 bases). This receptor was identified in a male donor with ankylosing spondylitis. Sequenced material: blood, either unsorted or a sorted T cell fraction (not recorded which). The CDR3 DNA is TGCAGTGCTACTAAGGGAGGTCGAGAGACCCAGTACTTC. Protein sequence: CSATKGGRETQYF.